Shown below are 5 T cell receptor beta chains from a single sample sequenced in a study of ipilimumab plus nivolumab after autologous stem cell transplantation. Measured with immunoSEQ multiplex PCR; TCRdb has only the in-frame clones, and not every one. The table lists around 45,000 clones, around nine tenths of them singletons. This specimen consisted of PBMCs, obtained in a trial of ipilimumab plus nivolumab as post-transplant consolidation. These receptors were taken from a male donor with multiple myeloma.

The rearrangement uses TRBV9 and TRBJ1-1; TRBD1 is a possible D gene (6 bases). The germline V gene has CDR1 SGDLS and CDR2 YYNGEE. With 3 bases removed from V and 3 bases from J, the gap between germline ends came to 12 bases. The CDR3 spans 14 residues. The CDR3 here is CASSGRGTHTEAFF. DNA for the CDR3: TGTGCCAGCAGCGGCAGGGGCACGCACACTGAAGCTTTCTTT.

The chain combines TRBV4-3 with TRBJ1-1; 8 bases line up with TRBD1. The CDR3 runs 15 residues. Germline V gives CDR1 LGHNA, CDR2 YSLEER. V dropped 1 base and J dropped 2; count of bases not matched to a gene: 3. In nucleotides, the CDR3 is TGCGCCAGCAGCCAAGCGACAGGGGTCAACACTGAAGCTTTCTTT. This codes for CASSQATGVNTEAFF.

The V and J genes are TRBV15 and TRBJ1-6; 9 nucleotides line up with TRBD1. In germline, CDR1 is LNHNV, CDR2 YYDKDF (reference sequence). The CDR3 contains 19 residues. Unmatched junction bases numbered 15, after V lost 2 bases and J lost 7 bases. The CDR3 region is CATSRFPGQGTSGNSPLHF. CDR3 nucleotide sequence: TGTGCCACCAGCAGATTTCCCGGACAGGGGACATCTGGGAATTCACCCCTCCACTTT.

J is TRBJ1-5 and V is TRBV5-4; tentatively, D is TRBD1 (6 bases). The CDR3 has 14 amino acids. V lost 0 bases and J lost 7, with 11 bases in between. The germline CDR1 and CDR2 sequences are SGHNT and YYREEE (reference sequence). CDR3 sequence reads: CASSLDREDQPQHF. Here the CDR3 DNA reads TGTGCCAGCAGCTTGGACAGGGAGGACCAGCCCCAGCATTTT.

The chain joins TRBV7-3 to TRBJ2-2; possibly TRBD1 for D (5 bases). Deletions cut 5 bases from V and 1 base from J, with 8 bases between. The CDR3 has 14 amino acids. Germline CDR1 SGHTA, CDR2 FQGTGA. Here the CDR3 reads CASSIQGNTGELFF. The CDR3 DNA is TGTGCCAGCAGCATTCAGGGGAACACCGGGGAGCTGTTTTTT.